This T cell receptor beta chain was identified in a study of blood T cells in healthy people across ages (dated by TCRdb to the mid-2010s). Notes on the research overall: In model experiments, roughly one uniquely barcoded TCR beta cDNA molecule per two T cells was captured by template switching. To track age-related changes in TCR beta repertoire diversity, the study relied on deep sequencing normalized with unique cDNA molecular identifiers. Four age groups were formed from the donors: young (average approximately 15 years), middle-aged (around 40), aged (roughly 59) and long-lived (less than 85). For two donors (one aged 18 to 29 and one aged 80 or older), the study analyzed two additional independent replicas of 1 million unique cDNA reads from the same blood draw.

A note on this clonotype: The antigen it recognizes is unknown. The junction differs from germline at one of its ends, possibly a read error.

Here is what the overall study found, with its caveats: Bulk unsorted PBMC profiling prevented conclusive comparison of naive and antigen-experienced compartments. Estimates of total diversity based on one million sequenced T cells were regarded as lower bounds and as underestimates. There was a strong correlation between observed TCR beta diversity and the percentage of naive T cells measured by flow cytometry. As age increased, observed TCR beta diversity per million T cells dropped in a roughly linear way, and a significant reduction was already evident by age 40. Compared with the aged group, the long-lived group had more naive CD4+ T cells, fewer expanded clones and increased TCR diversity, a pattern suggesting age selection. Because donor CMV infection status was unknown, age-related changes in expanded clonotypes were potentially confounded.

The method behind the library was 5' RACE. The sequencer listed for this sample is Illumina HiSeq 2500. A second 7 to 11 cycle PCR used a sample-barcoded 5' primer and a J-beta primer mix. A template-switch 5' adaptor carrying 12 random nucleotides introduced a unique molecular identifier onto each TCR beta cDNA molecule. Each sample yielded at least 3 million CDR3-containing paired-end reads. First-strand cDNA synthesis was performed from all RNA using the Mint cDNA synthesis kit, with priming by a TRBC-specific oligonucleotide. After uracil-DNA glycosylase treatment, a first 18-cycle PCR used universal primers M1SS and BC2_uni_R on all cDNA. In the source study's methods: Each sample was normalized by randomly selecting 1 million high-quality reads, each carrying a distinct molecular identifier. Reads sharing molecular identifiers were discarded rather than binned into consensus sequences. MiTCR, with a Q25 quality threshold and the strictest error-elimination algorithm, was used for CDR3 identification, clonotype clustering and error correction. A nonparametric unseen species model using Euler transformation provided a lower-bound estimate of total TCR beta diversity. TCRdb passed the public sequencing reads through fastp at Q25 and MiXCR, retaining productive beta sequences. Under each unique CDR3 protein, matching rows form one entry showing the most common genes and DNA. TCRdb, rather than the study authors, made the V and J calls. A total of 900,000 to 950,000 distinct CDR3 sequences appear in this sample, about 27% of them only once. The top ten hold 10% of the sample.

The germline V gene gives CDR1 as SGDLS and CDR2 as YYNGEE. Inclusive of the bounding cysteine and phenylalanine, the CDR3 is 14 residues long. Of all the DNA, just the CDR3 is kept, 42 bases in frame from base 1. Donors were 35 to 40 systemically healthy Caucasian individuals from Russia aged roughly 6 to 100 years. Roughly 11 milliliters of peripheral blood were drawn from each donor into EDTA-treated Vacutainer tubes. Ficoll-Paque density-gradient centrifugation was used to isolate PBMCs, with at least 6.5 million per sample. Total RNA was extracted from PBMCs with Trizol reagent, with at least 5.5 micrograms obtained per sample. Naive CD45RAhigh/CD27high T cell percentages were measured by flow cytometry on a PBMC aliquot from every donor. These records were also assigned to another study, of T cells of mothers and their children. Reported in the second study: Nine systemically healthy Caucasian individuals served as donors, namely three mothers together with their six children. cDNA synthesis consumed the entire amount of extracted RNA, loaded at about 1.6 ug RNA in each 15 ul reaction. In the second PCR, the M1S primer introduced both the sample barcodes and 2-4 random nucleotides. Over 9 million TCR beta CDR3 reads came from each mother, compared with millions of reads from each child. In both related and unrelated pairs, thymic selection shapes the output of TCR recombination in a similar way, with inherited differences having only a minor effect. Normalized repertoire overlap in related mother-child pairs was always slightly higher than in unrelated mother-child pairs, but the difference was never significant. No persistent microchimeric T cell clones were found, with a detection sensitivity of 75 to 100 clones per million clonotypes. In the study, deep NGS was used to compare the TCR beta repertoires of mothers and children, and features distinguishing related mother-child pairs from unrelated individuals were sought. The mean age was roughly 36 +/- 4 years for the mothers and roughly 11 +/- 4 years for the children. After adapter ligation was performed with NEBNext reagents, the libraries were sequenced on an Illumina HiSeq 2000 with 100+100 nt paired-end reads. To prevent cross-contamination, the mother and child libraries were prepared one month apart and sequenced in separate runs. Each donor had between 500,000 and 2,000,000 distinct TCR beta clonotypes identified. Naive TCR beta clonotypes were estimated from low-frequency clonotypes matched to each donor's FACS-determined naive share, without sorting.

This chain joins TRBV9 to TRBJ2-7; the central 10 bases match TRBD1. This TCR derives from a woman aged 40 to 55 in good health. Sequenced input: blood. The CDR3 in this case is CASSAGQGSHERYF. The bases are TGTGCCAGCAGCGCGGGACAGGGGTCTCACGAGCGGTACTTC.